A single sample is the source of the 27 T cell receptor beta chains below, sequenced in a study of OX40 agonist ivuxolimab in advanced cancers. Clones were sequenced by immunoSEQ multiplex PCR, and TCRdb holds only the in-frame ones, with some missing. The sample carries 110,000 or so clones, 91% recorded once. This specimen was CD4+ or CD8+ T cells sorted from blood, taken in a trial of the OX40 agonist ivuxolimab. All receptors come from an adult with an advanced solid tumor such as melanoma, head and neck, liver or kidney cancer.

J is TRBJ1-3 and V is TRBV5-5; TRBD1 is a possible D gene (5 bases). In germline, CDR1 is SGHKS, CDR2 YYEKEE (reference sequence). With 5 bases removed from V and 0 bases from J, the gap between germline ends came to 12 bases. The CDR3 is 15 residues long. The CDR3 loop is CASSRDWASGNTIYF. The CDR3 coding sequence is TGTGCCAGCAGTCGGGACTGGGCCTCTGGAAACACCATATATTTT.

The V call is TRBV27, the J call TRBJ2-7; 11 nucleotides agree with TRBD1. The CDR3 runs 18 residues. The V and J ends lost 0 bases and 5 bases, in that order; junction bases with no gene match: 12. From germline, CDR1 is MNHEY and CDR2 SMNVEV (reference sequence). The CDR3 DNA is TGTGCCAGCAGTTTATCGGACGGGACAGGGGGTTTTCTTCACGAGCAGTACTTC. Its translation: CASSLSDGTGGFLHEQYF.

This chain links TRBV4-1 with TRBJ2-5; D call uncertain. The germline V gene encodes CDR1 MGHRA and CDR2 YSYEKL. Deletions cut 0 bases from V and 8 bases from J, with 4 bases between. CDR3 length equals 11 residues. DNA of the CDR3: TGCGCCAGCAGCCAAGAAAGAACCCAGTACTTC. As protein: CASSQERTQYF.

V is TRBV18 and J is TRBJ2-3; a weak D match, TRBD1 (6 bases). The length of the CDR3 is 19 residues. V lost 4 bases to trimming and J lost 0 bases, with 23 bases between them. The germline V gene has CDR1 KGHSH and CDR2 LQKENI. The CDR3 nucleotides are TGTGCCAGCTCACGAAGACAGGAAGGGTGGGACCTTAGCACAGATACGCAGTATTTT. Translated: CASSRRQEGWDLSTDTQYF. Combining the CDR3 with reference TRBV18 and TRBJ2-3 gives the whole variable domain NAGVMQNPRHLVRRRGQEARLRCSPMKGHSHVYWYRQLPEEGLKFMVYLQKENIIDESGMPKERFSAEFPKEGPSILRIQQVVRGDSAAYFCASSRRQEGWDLSTDTQYFGPGTRLTVL.

This rearrangement joins TRBV7-9 to TRBJ2-7; the D gene is possibly TRBD1 (5 bases). CDR1 and CDR2 from the germline V gene are SEHNR and FQNEAQ (reference sequence). CDR3 length: 16 residues. Trimming left V 0 bases short and J 4 bases short, with 16 bases between. CDR3 coding DNA: TGTGCCAGCAGCTTAGCCACAGGTATTAATCTATACGAGCAGTACTTC. Protein sequence: CASSLATGINLYEQYF.

The gene calls are TRBV5-1 and TRBJ2-2, with D possibly TRBD1 on 6 matching bases. V was shortened by 0 bases and J by 3 bases, with 9 bases between the two germline ends. Germline-derived CDR1 and CDR2 are SGHRS and YFSETQ. The CDR3 has 15 amino acids. Here the CDR3 DNA reads TGCGCCAGCAGCTTGGTGACAGGCGACACCGGGGAGCTGTTTTTT. It yields the protein CASSLVTGDTGELFF.

The rearrangement joins TRBV5-6 to TRBJ2-4, with 11 bases that match TRBD2. V shed 1 base and J 8 bases; nucleotides not matched to a gene: 5. Germline V gene sequence: CDR1 SGHDT, CDR2 YYEEEE. The CDR3 loop spans 15 amino acids. DNA of the CDR3: TGTGCCAGCAGCTTGAGTAGCGGGAGGGACCACATTCAGTACTTC. As protein: CASSLSSGRDHIQYF.

This clone showed up just once. This chain connects TRBV9 to TRBJ1-2; D possibly corresponds to TRBD1 (5 bases). Looked up from germline, CDR1 is SGDLS and CDR2 is YYNGEE. The CDR3 contains 14 residues. Trimming shortened V by 9 bases and J by 4 bases, and 19 bases separated the two germline ends. The CDR3 loop is CATAPSGDSYGYTF. DNA for the CDR3: TGTGCCACCGCCCCTTCGGGGGATTCCTATGGCTACACCTTC.

The gene calls are TRBV19 and TRBJ1-2, with a possible D match to TRBD1 (5 bases). CDR3 size: 18 residues. From germline, CDR1 is LNHDA and CDR2 SQIVND (reference sequence). V was clipped by 5 bases and J by 7 bases, with 29 bases between them. The CDR3 loop reads CASSGERGGRTRIGGYTF. The CDR3 region has the DNA TGTGCCAGTAGTGGGGAGAGGGGAGGTAGGACGAGGATAGGTGGCTACACCTTC.

V and J are TRBV7-3 and TRBJ2-7; the match to TRBD1 covers 7 bases. The trim removed 5 bases at V and 4 bases at J, leaving 8 bases unmatched. Germline-derived CDR1 and CDR2 are SGHTA and FQGTGA. The CDR3 is 14 residues long. CDR3 in amino acids: CASSPDRAGYEQYF. CDR3 nucleotide sequence: TGTGCCAGCAGCCCCGACAGGGCTGGTTACGAGCAGTACTTC.

J is TRBJ1-5 and V is TRBV6-5; D call uncertain. CDR1 and CDR2 from the germline V gene are MNHEY and SVGAGI. V was pared by 6 bases and J by 0 bases, with 12 bases between. This CDR3 has 15 residues. The CDR3 nucleotides are TGTGCCAGCAGGGGAGTCGGATATAGCAATCAGCCCCAGCATTTT. Residues: CASRGVGYSNQPQHF.

The chain uses TRBV6-5 and TRBJ2-7; 7 bases agree with TRBD1. Germline V gene data show CDR1 as MNHEY and CDR2 as SVGAGI. Losses at the gene ends were 9 bases for V and 2 bases for J; bases not matched to a gene: 4. The CDR3 totals 12 residues. CDR3 bases: TGTGCCAGTAAGACAGGGCCCTACGAGCAGTACTTC. Translation: CASKTGPYEQYF.

In DNA, the CDR3 is TGTGCCAGCAGCCAAGCCGGGGGTGGTACTGAAGCTTTCTTT. This encodes CASSQAGGGTEAFF. The chain links TRBV4-2 to TRBJ1-1, with D perhaps matching TRBD1 (5 bases). With 1 base removed from V and 5 bases from J, the gap between germline ends came to 11 bases. CDR1 and CDR2 from the germline V gene are LGHNA and YNFKEQ. This CDR3 spans 14 amino acids.

The rearrangement uses TRBV27 and TRBJ2-7; 10 nucleotides line up with TRBD1. J lost 6 bases, V lost 5 bases, and 16 bases had no gene match. Germline loops: CDR1 MNHEY, CDR2 SMNVEV (reference sequence). The length of the CDR3 is 17 residues. CDR3 amino acids: CASSHPRDRGLKGEQYF. For the CDR3, the DNA is TGTGCCAGCAGTCACCCCAGGGACAGGGGACTCAAGGGCGAGCAGTACTTC.

The chain combines TRBV11-3 with TRBJ2-5; D not resolved. The CDR3 totals 11 residues. Trimming stripped 0 bases from V and 4 bases from J, with 0 bases between. Germline V gene data show CDR1 as SGHNT and CDR2 as YENEEA. The CDR3 loop reads CASSLEETQYF. The CDR3 DNA follows: TGTGCCAGCAGCTTAGAAGAGACCCAGTACTTC.

This clone has only a few counts. The chain employs TRBV6-5 and TRBJ2-4; D unclear. This CDR3 spans 13 amino acids. Germline V gives CDR1 MNHEY, CDR2 SVGAGI. Trimming removed 6 bases at V and 0 bases at J, with 6 bases between. The CDR3 loop is CASSPGAKNIQYF. The CDR3 nucleotides are TGTGCCAGCAGCCCGGGAGCCAAAAACATTCAGTACTTC.

This chain links TRBV29-1 with TRBJ2-2; D possibly corresponds to TRBD2 (5 bases). Trimming shortened V by 4 bases and J by 6 bases, and 12 bases separated the two germline ends. CDR1 and CDR2 from the germline V gene are SQVTM and ANQGSEA. The CDR3 runs 13 residues. The CDR3 sequence is CSVGGFLPGELFF. The DNA of the CDR3 is TGCAGCGTTGGAGGGTTCCTTCCCGGGGAGCTGTTTTTT.

The chain couples TRBV28 to TRBJ1-1; no clear D. Trimming pared 10 bases from V and 0 bases from J, leaving 6 bases between. CDR1 is MDHEN, CDR2 SYDVKM, per germline. The CDR3 totals 11 residues. The chain's CDR3 is CATRLNTEAFF. The CDR3 nucleotides read TGTGCCACCCGTCTGAACACTGAAGCTTTCTTT.

The rearrangement uses TRBV21-1 and TRBJ1-1. TRBV21-1 is annotated as a pseudogene. The CDR3 consists of 17 residues. Here the CDR3 reads CASSYKPGWARNTEAFF. In DNA, the CDR3 is TGTGCCAGCAGCTACAAACCGGGATGGGCACGCAACACTGAAGCTTTCTTT.

The genes are TRBV7-9 and TRBJ2-1; D ambiguous. Germline CDR1 reads SEHNR; CDR2 reads FQNEAQ (reference sequence). The CDR3 consists of 13 residues. The V end lost 5 bases, the J end lost 4 bases, and 9 bases lay between the germline ends. For the CDR3, the DNA is TGTGCCAGCAGCAGAGGCCATTACAATGAGCAGTTCTTC. Its translation: CASSRGHYNEQFF.

The chain links TRBV6-1 to TRBJ2-6; unclear D gene. Germline CDR1 MNHNS, CDR2 SASEGT. This CDR3 has 18 residues. The V end was cut by 4 bases, the J end by 0 bases, with 16 bases between. The CDR3 DNA reads TGTGCCAGCAGTGGAAGATGGTTCCAGAGCTCTGGGGCCAACGTCCTGACTTTC. Protein: CASSGRWFQSSGANVLTF.

The chain couples TRBV23-1 to TRBJ1-4, with 7 bases aligning to TRBD1. TRBV23-1 is flagged as an ORF with uncertain function. The CDR3 consists of 14 residues. V was clipped by 7 bases and J by 8 bases; unmatched bases: 10. As DNA, the CDR3 is TGCGCCAGCAAAGACGGCCAGGGGGGAGAAAAACTGTTTTTT. This translates into CASKDGQGGEKLFF.

This clone appeared a single time. The gene calls are TRBV30 and TRBJ1-2; no clear D. V was pared by 2 bases and J by 1 base, with 5 bases between. The CDR3 has 12 amino acids. Per the germline V gene, CDR1 is GTSNPN and CDR2 is SVGIG (reference sequence). This CDR3 is CAWSSGNYGYTF. The CDR3 bases are TGTGCCTGGAGTTCCGGTAACTATGGCTACACCTTC.

The chain recombines TRBV5-1 with TRBJ2-1; weak D call: TRBD2 (6 bases). V lost 2 bases and J 6 bases, leaving 12 bases between the germline ends. CDR1 is SGHRS and CDR2 is YFSETQ in the germline V gene. The CDR3 totals 14 residues. DNA of the CDR3: TGCGCCAGCAGCTTCGGGGGAGCGCTCAATGAGCAGTTCTTC. This encodes CASSFGGALNEQFF.

The chain carries TRBV15 and TRBJ2-2; tentative D call: TRBD1 (6 bases). V gave up 0 bases and J gave up 5 bases, with 10 bases separating them. CDR3 length equals 15 residues. From germline, CDR1 is LNHNV and CDR2 YYDKDF (reference sequence). The CDR3, as DNA: TGTGCCACCAGCAGAGATCCCAGGGGTACCGGGGAGCTGTTTTTT. Protein product: CATSRDPRGTGELFF.

V gene TRBV6-5 combines with J gene TRBJ1-5; possible D gene TRBD1, 6 bases. Germline CDR1 MNHEY, CDR2 SVGAGI. This CDR3 comprises 15 residues. Trimming left V 2 bases short and J 3 bases short, with 11 bases between. The CDR3 loop is CASSYRGQPNQPQHF. The CDR3 DNA sequence: TGTGCCAGCAGTTACAGAGGACAGCCCAATCAGCCCCAGCATTTT.

This chain links TRBV4-1 with TRBJ1-2, with D possibly matching TRBD1 (5 bases). V gave up 0 bases and J gave up 4 bases, with 15 bases separating them. Germline V CDR1 and CDR2: MGHRA, YSYEKL. The length of the CDR3 is 16 residues. CDR3 in DNA: TGCGCCAGCAGCCAAGAGCGTCAGGGATTTTTCTATGGCTACACCTTC. Its translation: CASSQERQGFFYGYTF.